This TCR beta chain was documented in a study of neoadjuvant anti-PD-1 for oral cavity cancer listed by TCRdb under 2021. About the investigation overall: Three to four biweekly doses of nivolumab at 3 mg/kg were mostly administered to patients before curative-intent surgical resection. There were roughly 11 patients in the parent correlative cohort, and the response rate was 33%. For patients who did not progress, a fourth nivolumab dose was given around day 43, followed by definitive surgical resection on days 50-56. Responders were defined as patients with complete response, partial response or stable disease by RECIST 1.1; non-responders were defined as patients with progression. Broader findings and caveats from the paper: After neoadjuvant nivolumab, T cell clonality (Gini index) in PBMCs was significantly higher in non-responders than in responders. The TCR analyses had only three patients in each response group, and the authors called for validation in larger cohorts. Higher pretreatment blood Treg/Th17 ratios correlated with higher pretreatment blood TCRbeta clonality and lower post-treatment tumor TCRbeta clonality.

V is shortened by 2 bases, J by 5 bases, and the region joining them spans 5 bases. From the cysteine through the phenylalanine, the CDR3 covers 12 amino acids. Only CDR3 DNA remains: 36 bases, in frame from the first base. CDR1 and CDR2 (WNHNN, SYGVQD) derive from the germline V gene (reference sequence). For deep sequencing, PBMC libraries mostly used approximately 500 ng of input genomic DNA, with six replicates for each sample. The immunoSEQ hsTCRbeta kit was used to prepare TCRbeta libraries, following the manufacturer's instructions. The completed libraries were mixed into a single pool at 3 nM, then sequenced with an Illumina NovaSeq 6000 S4 flow cell. Per the source publication's procedure: The immunoSEQ Analyzer handled quality control and preprocessing of the raw data. The analysis was restricted to productive rearrangements, with each unique CDR3 amino acid sequence defining a clonotype. Repertoire clonality was estimated as the Gini-Simpson index, which was calculated using the R package tcR. Student's t test was used to compare Gini indices, while Pearson correlation assessed associations with tumor size change. The clones in this table, taken by TCRdb from immuneACCESS, are in-frame only. Not every clone is retained; where verified, under half of the shortfall comes from an unresolved V gene, and the cause of the rest is unknown. The V and J calls and clone size come from that table; D and trimming were worked out from the DNA. A total of approximately 45,000 clones appear in this sample, 77% of them only once. The ten largest account for roughly 4.9% of the sample.

Remarks on this clone: What antigen it recognizes has not been identified. Base qualities are not recorded, but no much larger clone differs from it by a single base.

Read against the paper, the sample's time point label means: after neoadjuvant nivolumab, at surgical resection. Patients had been newly diagnosed with stage II-IVA oral cavity squamous cell carcinoma, and no prior systemic or radiation treatment had been given to the patients. Everyone in the cohort had locally advanced, HPV-negative oral cavity squamous cell carcinoma. Peripheral blood mononuclear cells were analyzed directly and were not maintained or expanded in culture. The samples were drawn from a longitudinal correlative study tied to a single-arm phase II trial testing neoadjuvant nivolumab in oral cavity squamous cell carcinoma. Subject-matched pre- and post-treatment PBMCs and tumors from three responders and three non-responders were subjected to genomic DNA-based TCRbeta sequencing. Peripheral blood mononuclear cells were collected before nivolumab treatment and were collected again after treatment, at the time of surgery. Genomic DNA was isolated from PBMCs using the Maxwell RSC DNA from Cells kit.

This TCR came from a person aged 35 to 85 with oral cavity squamous cell carcinoma. Source: PBMCs, taken after nivolumab (anti-PD-1) treatment. The chain couples TRBV10-1 to TRBJ2-3, with no confident D gene call. The bases read TGCGCCAGCAGTGAGAGAGGAGATACGCAGTATTTT. This gives the protein CASSERGDTQYF.